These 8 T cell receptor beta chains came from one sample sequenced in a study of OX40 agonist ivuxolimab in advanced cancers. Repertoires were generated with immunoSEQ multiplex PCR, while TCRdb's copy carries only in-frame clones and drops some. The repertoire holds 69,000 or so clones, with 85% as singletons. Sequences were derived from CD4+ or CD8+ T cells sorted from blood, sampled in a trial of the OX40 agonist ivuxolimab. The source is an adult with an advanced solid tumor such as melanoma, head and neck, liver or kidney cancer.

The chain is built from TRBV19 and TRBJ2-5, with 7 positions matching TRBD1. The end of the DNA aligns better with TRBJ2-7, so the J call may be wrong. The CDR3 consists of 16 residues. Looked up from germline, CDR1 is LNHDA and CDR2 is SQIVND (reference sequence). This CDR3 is CASSIIGGQVPYEQYF. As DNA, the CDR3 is TGTGCCAGTAGTATAATCGGCGGACAGGTACCCTACGAGCAGTACTTC.

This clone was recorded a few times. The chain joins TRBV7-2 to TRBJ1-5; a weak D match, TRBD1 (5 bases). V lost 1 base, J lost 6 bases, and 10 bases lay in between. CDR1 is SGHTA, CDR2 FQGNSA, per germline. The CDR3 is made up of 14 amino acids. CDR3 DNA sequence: TGTGCCAGCAGCTTAGGGACAATCAGTCAGCCCCAGCATTTT. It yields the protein CASSLGTISQPQHF.

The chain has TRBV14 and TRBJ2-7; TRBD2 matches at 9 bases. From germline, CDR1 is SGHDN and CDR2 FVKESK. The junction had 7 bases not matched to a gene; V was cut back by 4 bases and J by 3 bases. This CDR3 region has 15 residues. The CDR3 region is CASSRASGVIYEQYF. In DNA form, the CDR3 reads TGTGCCAGCAGCCGAGCTAGCGGGGTGATCTACGAGCAGTACTTC. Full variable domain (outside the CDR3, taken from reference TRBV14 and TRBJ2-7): EAGVTQFPSHSVIEKGQTVTLRCDPISGHDNLYWYRRVMGKEIKFLLHFVKESKQDESGMPNNRFLAERTGGTYSTLKVQPAELEDSGVYFCASSRASGVIYEQYFGPGTRLTVT.

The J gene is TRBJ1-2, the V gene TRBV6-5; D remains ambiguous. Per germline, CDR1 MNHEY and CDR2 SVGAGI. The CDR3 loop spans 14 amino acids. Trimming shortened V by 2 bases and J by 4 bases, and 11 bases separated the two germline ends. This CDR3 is CASSYAGTFYGYTF. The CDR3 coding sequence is TGTGCCAGCAGTTACGCCGGAACTTTCTATGGCTACACCTTC.

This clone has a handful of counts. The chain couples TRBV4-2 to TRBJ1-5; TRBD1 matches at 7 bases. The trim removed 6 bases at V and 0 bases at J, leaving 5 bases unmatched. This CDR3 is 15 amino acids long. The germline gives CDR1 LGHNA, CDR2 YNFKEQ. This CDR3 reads CASRYGQDSNQPQHF. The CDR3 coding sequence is TGTGCCAGCAGATACGGACAGGATAGCAATCAGCCCCAGCATTTT.

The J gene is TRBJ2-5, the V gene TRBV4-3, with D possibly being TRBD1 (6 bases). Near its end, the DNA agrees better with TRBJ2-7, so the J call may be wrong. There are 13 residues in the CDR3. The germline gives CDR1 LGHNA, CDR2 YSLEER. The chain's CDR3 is CASSLDRFYEQYF. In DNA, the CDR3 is TGCGCCAGCAGCCTTGACAGGTTCTACGAGCAGTACTTC.

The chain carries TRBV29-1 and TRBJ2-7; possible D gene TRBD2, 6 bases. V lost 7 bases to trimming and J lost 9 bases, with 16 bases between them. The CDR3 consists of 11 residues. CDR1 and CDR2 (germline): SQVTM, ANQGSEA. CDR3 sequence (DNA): TGCAGCGCCGGGGGAAATGGAGTGCAGTACTTC. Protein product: CSAGGNGVQYF.

The CDR3 spells CASRTRSDTQYF. CDR3 bases: TGTGCCAGCAGGACACGGTCAGATACGCAGTATTTT. J is TRBJ2-3 and V is TRBV2; no definite D call. The CDR3 spans 12 residues. CDR1 is SNHLY and CDR2 is FYNNEI in the germline V gene. The V end was cut by 6 bases, the J end by 4 bases, with 8 bases between.